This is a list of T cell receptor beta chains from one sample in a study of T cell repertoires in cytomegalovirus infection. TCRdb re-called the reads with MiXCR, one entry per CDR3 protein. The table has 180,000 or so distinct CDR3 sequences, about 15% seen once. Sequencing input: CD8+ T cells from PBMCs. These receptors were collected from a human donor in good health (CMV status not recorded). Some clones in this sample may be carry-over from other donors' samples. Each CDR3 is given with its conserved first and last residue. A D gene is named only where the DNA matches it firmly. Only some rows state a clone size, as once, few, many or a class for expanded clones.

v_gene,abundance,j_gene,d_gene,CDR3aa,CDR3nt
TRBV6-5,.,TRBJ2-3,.,CASIKRVAGTDTQYF,TGTGCCAGCATTAAAAGGGTTGCAGGCACAGATACGCAGTATTTT
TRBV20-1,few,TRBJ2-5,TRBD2,CSARDQSGGEETQYF,TGCAGTGCTAGAGATCAAAGCGGGGGGGAAGAGACCCAGTACTTC
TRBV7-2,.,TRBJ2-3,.,CASSLDLTDTQYF,TGTGCCAGCAGCTTGGACCTCACAGATACGCAGTATTTT
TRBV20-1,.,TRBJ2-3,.,CSARSTTGITDTQYF,TGCAGTGCTAGATCAACAACAGGGATCACAGATACGCAGTATTTT
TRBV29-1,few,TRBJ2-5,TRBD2,CSVLRSFSGGETQYF,TGCAGCGTTCTACGGTCCTTCAGCGGGGGGGAGACCCAGTACTTC
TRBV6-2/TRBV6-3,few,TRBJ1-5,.,CASSFRGGNQPQHF,TGTGCCAGCAGTTTTCGGGGTGGCAATCAGCCCCAGCATTTT
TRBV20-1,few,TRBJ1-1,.,CSARPDRVENEAFF,TGCAGTGCTAGGCCCGATCGAGTAGAAAATGAAGCTTTCTTT
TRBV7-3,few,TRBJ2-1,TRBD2,CASSLNSGGAVYNEQFF,TGTGCCAGCAGCCTCAATAGCGGGGGGGCTGTTTACAATGAGCAGTTCTTC
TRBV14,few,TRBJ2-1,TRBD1,CASSPSYRDRVWYEQFF,TGTGCCAGCAGCCCAAGTTATCGGGACAGGGTTTGGTATGAGCAGTTCTTC
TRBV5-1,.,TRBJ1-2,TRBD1,CASRGTGAGYTF,TGCGCCAGCAGAGGGACAGGGGCCGGCTACACCTTC
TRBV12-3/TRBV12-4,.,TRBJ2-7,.,CAIPNRRRLSYEQYF,TGTGCGATCCCCAACAGGAGGCGTCTTTCCTACGAGCAGTACTTC
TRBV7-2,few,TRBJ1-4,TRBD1,CASSLRGRLPNEKLFF,TGTGCCAGCAGCCTGAGGGGGCGGCTACCTAATGAAAAACTGTTTTTT
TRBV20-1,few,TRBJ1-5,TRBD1,CSAREGQGYYQPQHF,TGCAGTGCTAGAGAGGGACAGGGGTATTATCAGCCCCAGCATTTT
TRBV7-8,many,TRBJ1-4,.,CASSLDEGFEKLFF,TGTGCCAGCAGCTTAGATGAGGGTTTCGAAAAACTGTTTTTT
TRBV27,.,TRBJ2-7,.,CASSPGRAFYEQYF,TGTGCCAGCAGTCCAGGCAGGGCGTTCTACGAGCAGTACTTC
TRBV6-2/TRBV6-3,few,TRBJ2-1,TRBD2,CASSYSRLAGSSYNEQFF,TGTGCCAGCAGTTACTCGAGGCTAGCGGGGAGCTCCTACAATGAGCAGTTCTTC
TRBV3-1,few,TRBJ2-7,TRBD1,CASSQEELLTDRGSYEQYF,TGTGCCAGCAGCCAAGAAGAACTTCTTACGGACAGGGGCTCCTACGAGCAGTACTTC
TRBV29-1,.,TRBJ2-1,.,CSAGGLYNEQFF,TGCAGCGCCGGGGGGCTCTACAATGAGCAGTTCTTC
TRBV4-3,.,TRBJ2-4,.,CASSQTLYQAKNIQYF,TGCGCCAGCAGCCAAACCTTATACCAAGCCAAAAACATTCAGTACTTC
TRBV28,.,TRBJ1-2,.,CASSLVEPIYGYTF,TGTGCCAGCAGTTTGGTGGAACCTATCTATGGCTACACCTTC
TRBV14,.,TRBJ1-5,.,CASSTPVIEGNQPQHF,TGTGCCAGCAGCACCCCCGTCATCGAGGGCAATCAGCCCCAGCATTTT
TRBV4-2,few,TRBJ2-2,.,CASSQSRRLTGNKDTGELFF,TGTGCCAGCAGCCAATCCCGCCGCCTTACAGGGAATAAGGACACCGGGGAGCTGTTTTTT
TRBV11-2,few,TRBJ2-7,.,CASSFSTGGVGYF,TGTGCCAGCAGCTTCTCCACGGGGGGCGTTGGGTACTTC
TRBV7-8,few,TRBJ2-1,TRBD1,CASSYNRDRAVNEQFF,TGTGCCAGCAGCTATAACCGAGACAGGGCCGTCAATGAGCAGTTCTTC
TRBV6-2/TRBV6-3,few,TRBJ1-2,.,CASSYSARSWTNYGYTF,TGTGCCAGCAGTTACTCGGCACGGTCCTGGACTAACTATGGCTACACCTTC
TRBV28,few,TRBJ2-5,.,CASSLLLTGPQETQYF,TGTGCCAGCAGTTTATTACTGACGGGGCCACAAGAGACCCAGTACTTC
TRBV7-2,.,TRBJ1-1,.,CASSYYALRDTEAFF,TGTGCCAGCAGTTACTACGCCCTGAGGGACACTGAAGCTTTCTTT
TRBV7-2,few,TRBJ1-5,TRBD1,CASSSIGQGAGQPQHF,TGTGCCAGCAGCTCCATTGGACAGGGGGCAGGTCAGCCCCAGCATTTT
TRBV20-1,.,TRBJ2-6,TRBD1,CSATGTGPSSGANVLTF,TGCAGTGCTACCGGGACAGGGCCATCCTCTGGGGCCAACGTCCTGACTTTC
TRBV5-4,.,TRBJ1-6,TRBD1,CASSPDRVNSPLHF,TGTGCCAGCAGCCCGGACAGGGTGAATTCACCCCTCCACTTT
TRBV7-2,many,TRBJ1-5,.,CASSDSGYSNQPQHF,TGTGCCAGCAGCGATTCGGGTTATAGCAATCAGCCCCAGCATTTT
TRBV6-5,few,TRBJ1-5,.,CASSYMAGTSQPQHF,TGTGCCAGCAGTTACATGGCGGGGACGAGTCAGCCCCAGCATTTT
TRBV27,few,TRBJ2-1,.,CASSFLGNEQFF,TGTGCCAGCAGTTTCCTGGGGAATGAGCAGTTCTTC
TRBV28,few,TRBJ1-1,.,CASSFAWVENTEAFF,TGTGCCAGCAGCTTTGCGTGGGTTGAGAACACTGAAGCTTTCTTT
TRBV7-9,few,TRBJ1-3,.,CASSLERIANF,TGTGCCAGCAGCTTAGAACGTATCGCAAATTTT
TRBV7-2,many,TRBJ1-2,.,CASSLWAGDVYGYTF,TGTGCCAGCAGCTTATGGGCAGGGGACGTCTATGGCTACACCTTC
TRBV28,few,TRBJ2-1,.,CASSLFADLSSYNEQFF,TGTGCCAGCAGTTTATTCGCCGATCTAAGCTCCTACAATGAGCAGTTCTTC
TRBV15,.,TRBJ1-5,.,CATSRVLGSNQPQHF,TGTGCCACCAGCAGAGTTTTAGGGAGCAATCAGCCCCAGCATTTT
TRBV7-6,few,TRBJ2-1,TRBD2,CASRPSGALYNEQFF,TGTGCCAGCCGGCCTAGCGGGGCGCTATACAATGAGCAGTTCTTC
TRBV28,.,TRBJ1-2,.,CASRRTDRLGDYGYTF,TGTGCCAGCAGGCGTACGGACAGACTAGGGGACTATGGCTACACCTTC
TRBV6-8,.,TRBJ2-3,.,CASSSVAPDTQYF,TGTGCCAGCAGTTCTGTGGCCCCAGATACGCAGTATTTT
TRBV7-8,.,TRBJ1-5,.,CASSFSGPRNYQPQHF,TGTGCCAGCAGCTTCTCGGGACCCCGAAATTATCAGCCCCAGCATTTT
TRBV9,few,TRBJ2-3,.,CASSLTTDTQYF,TGTGCCAGCAGCCTCACGACAGATACGCAGTATTTT
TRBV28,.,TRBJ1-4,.,CASSSTPAGTREKLFF,TGTGCCAGCAGTTCGACACCGGCGGGCACGCGGGAAAAACTGTTTTTT
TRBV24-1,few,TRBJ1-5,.,CATSDLGRDQPQHF,TGTGCCACCAGTGATTTAGGCCGGGATCAGCCCCAGCATTTT
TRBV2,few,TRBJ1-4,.,CASSEARVSTNEKLFF,TGTGCCAGCAGTGAAGCCAGGGTATCAACTAATGAAAAACTGTTTTTT
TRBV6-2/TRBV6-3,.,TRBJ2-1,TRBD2,CASLPPGGPRGNEQFF,TGTGCCAGCTTACCCCCGGGGGGGCCGCGCGGGAATGAGCAGTTCTTC
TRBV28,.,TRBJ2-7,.,CASSPQLRGSYEQYF,TGTGCCAGCAGTCCACAGCTGAGGGGCTCCTACGAGCAGTACTTC
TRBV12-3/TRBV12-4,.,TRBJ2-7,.,CASSLASDIAYSYEQYF,TGTGCCAGCAGTTTAGCGTCCGACATCGCTTACTCCTACGAGCAGTACTTC
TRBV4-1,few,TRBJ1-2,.,CASSPTKGTYGYTF,TGCGCCAGCAGCCCAACGAAGGGGACATATGGCTACACCTTC
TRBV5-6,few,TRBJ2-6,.,CASSLPGVISGANVLTF,TGTGCCAGCAGCTTGCCGGGGGTGATCTCTGGGGCCAACGTCCTGACTTTC
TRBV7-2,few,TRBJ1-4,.,CASSSRPGRVNEKLFF,TGTGCCAGCAGTTCTCGTCCGGGACGGGTTAATGAAAAACTGTTTTTT
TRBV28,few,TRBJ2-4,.,CASRSEGRKNIQYF,TGTGCCAGCAGGTCGGAGGGAAGGAAAAACATTCAGTACTTC
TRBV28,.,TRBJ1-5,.,CASSLSSPSRDTQHF,TGTGCCAGCAGTTTATCCTCGCCCTCCCGAGATACGCAGCATTTT
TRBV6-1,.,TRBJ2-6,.,CASSVSTGANVLTF,TGTGCCAGCAGTGTTTCAACTGGGGCCAACGTCCTGACTTTC
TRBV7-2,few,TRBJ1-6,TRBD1,CASSLEDRVTKPLHF,TGTGCCAGCAGCTTAGAGGACAGGGTTACGAAACCCCTCCACTTT
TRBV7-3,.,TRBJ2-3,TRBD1,CASSSTGVNTDTQYF,TGTGCCAGCAGCTCAACAGGGGTCAACACAGATACGCAGTATTTT
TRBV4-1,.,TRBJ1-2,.,CASSQDRRGHYGYTF,TGCGCCAGCAGCCAAGATAGGCGGGGGCACTATGGCTACACCTTC
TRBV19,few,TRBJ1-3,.,CASRDFFSGNTIYF,TGTGCCAGTCGGGACTTCTTCTCTGGAAACACCATATATTTT